This paragraph covers one T cell receptor (beta chain) sequence. V lost 4 bases, J lost 5 bases, and 4 bases stayed unmatched. Germline V gene data show CDR1 as SGHNT and CDR2 as YYREEE (reference sequence). The length of the CDR3 is 15 residues. These data belong to a study of cytomegalovirus exposure and HLA in healthy donors. With 60 Vbeta and 13 Jbeta primers, the PCR was carried out. Using immunoSEQ multiplex PCR, the repertoire was profiled, and TCRdb retains in-frame clones only, with some absent. The table shows about 280,000 clones, with around nine tenths occurring only once. The V call is TRBV5-4, the J call TRBJ2-2; 11 bases map to TRBD2. This TCR came from a woman aged 18-29 years in good health and CMV-seronegative. Material for sequencing was PBMCs. In nucleotides, the CDR3 is TGTGCCAGCAGCCGACTAGCGGGATCGACCGGGGAGCTGTTTTTT. This encodes CASSRLAGSTGELFF.